These 16 T cell receptor beta chains were all obtained from the same sample, sequenced in a study of blood T cell repertoires in COVID-19. The assay was immunoSEQ multiplex PCR, and TCRdb's table has in-frame clones only and misses some. The data show around 160,000 clones, around 85% seen once. Sequencing input: peripheral blood. These receptors were obtained from an older woman with COVID-19, enrolled during active disease.

The chain employs TRBV7-3 and TRBJ2-3; 7 bases match TRBD2. With V trimmed by 2 bases and J by 3 bases, 5 bases remained unmatched. The CDR3 length is 15 residues. The germline CDR1 and CDR2 sequences are SGHTA and FQGTGA. This CDR3 reads CASSLSAGITDTQYF. The CDR3 nucleotides read TGTGCCAGCAGCTTATCAGCGGGAATAACAGATACGCAGTATTTT.

V usage is TRBV25-1 and J usage is TRBJ1-4; 10 bases match TRBD1. The germline CDR1 and CDR2 sequences are MGHDK and SYGVNS. The CDR3 has 15 residues. J was trimmed by 8 bases and V by 4 bases; bases with no gene match: 7. CDR3 nucleotides: TGTGCCAGCAGTGCCTGGACAGGGGGTGGAGAAAAACTGTTTTTT. This encodes CASSAWTGGGEKLFF.

The chain joins TRBV19 to TRBJ2-3; the D gene is possibly TRBD1 (7 bases). The CDR3 consists of 17 residues. In germline, CDR1 is LNHDA, CDR2 SQIVND (reference sequence). Deletions cut 5 bases from V and 0 bases from J, with 18 bases between. The CDR3 reads CASSPLQTGTSTDTQYF. The CDR3 DNA is TGTGCCAGTAGTCCGTTACAGACAGGGACTAGCACAGATACGCAGTATTTT.

The J gene is TRBJ2-3, the V gene TRBV9; 11 bases align to TRBD2. J lost 2 bases, V lost 3 bases, and 8 bases had no gene match. The CDR3 is made up of 17 amino acids. Germline V lookup: CDR1 SGDLS, CDR2 YYNGEE. CDR3 sequence reads: CASSEDSGGASTDTQYF. The CDR3 DNA follows: TGTGCCAGCAGCGAAGATAGCGGGGGGGCGTCCACAGATACGCAGTATTTT.

The count of this clone is one. The chain recombines TRBV6-1 with TRBJ1-2; D not certain. In germline, CDR1 is MNHNS, CDR2 SASEGT. V was shortened by 2 bases and J by 3 bases, with 4 bases between the two germline ends. The CDR3 totals 12 residues. The CDR3 loop is CASSETDYGYTF. The CDR3, as DNA: TGTGCCAGCAGTGAAACAGACTATGGCTACACCTTC.

This chain uses TRBV19 with TRBJ2-7, with 10 bases lining up with TRBD2. The V and J ends lost 6 bases and 0 bases, in that order; junction bases with no gene match: 14. CDR3 length: 18 amino acids. Germline lookup yields CDR1 LNHDA and CDR2 SQIVND (reference sequence). The CDR3 DNA is TGTGCCAGTAGCCAGACGCTAGCGGGGGACACAGACTCCTACGAGCAGTACTTC. It translates to CASSQTLAGDTDSYEQYF.

The rearrangement links TRBV6-1 to TRBJ1-2; 7 nucleotides match TRBD1. The CDR3 consists of 15 residues. With 2 bases clipped from V and 4 bases from J, the junction kept 7 bases outside the gene matches. CDR1 is MNHNS and CDR2 is SASEGT in the germline V gene. CDR3 nucleotide sequence: TGTGCCAGCAGTGAATCACAGGGGAGCGCCTATGGCTACACCTTC. As protein: CASSESQGSAYGYTF.

The chain links TRBV29-1 to TRBJ2-2; D not resolved. The CDR3 runs 14 residues. Looked up from germline, CDR1 is SQVTM and CDR2 is ANQGSEA. V was clipped by 1 base and J by 4 bases, with 10 bases between them. For the CDR3, the DNA is TGCAGCGTTGAAGGGTACCGAGGCACCGGGGAGCTGTTTTTT. It specifies CSVEGYRGTGELFF.

The V call is TRBV5-1, the J call TRBJ2-4; 7 bases match TRBD1. The germline CDR1 and CDR2 sequences are SGHRS and YFSETQ. The CDR3 is 17 residues long. V lost 2 bases to trimming and J lost 0 bases; unmatched junction nucleotides: 8. The CDR3 region has the DNA TGCGCCAGCAGCTTACCAACAGGGGAGATAGCCAAAAACATTCAGTACTTC. Translated: CASSLPTGEIAKNIQYF.

The CDR3 DNA reads TGTGCCAGCAGTAGGACAGGGTTGGAGACCCAGTACTTC. It yields the protein CASSRTGLETQYF. The gene calls are TRBV13 and TRBJ2-5; TRBD1 matches 8 bases. There are 13 residues in the CDR3. Germline CDR1 reads PRHDT; CDR2 reads FYEKMQ (reference sequence). J gave up 5 bases and V 6 bases, and 5 bases lay outside the gene matches. The full variable domain, in which reference TRBV13 and TRBJ2-5 provide the parts outside the CDR3, is AAGVIQSPRHLIKEKRETATLKCYPIPRHDTVYWYQQGPGQDPQFLISFYEKMQSDKGSIPDRFSAQQFSDYHSELNMSSLELGDSALYFCASSRTGLETQYFGPGTRLLVL.

This chain links TRBV18 with TRBJ1-4; D possibly corresponds to TRBD1 (6 bases). Germline CDR1 is KGHSH and CDR2 is LQKENI. V lost 5 bases to trimming and J lost 0 bases, with 10 bases between them. This CDR3 has 15 amino acids. CDR3 nucleotides: TGTGCCAGCTCAGAACAGGGTTCAACTAATGAAAAACTGTTTTTT. Translated: CASSEQGSTNEKLFF.

This clone was observed a few times. The chain is built from TRBV2 and TRBJ1-1, with TRBD1 as a possible D gene (5 bases). The CDR3 covers 14 residues. V was shortened by 8 bases and J by 7 bases, with 20 bases between the two germline ends. Germline CDR1 is SNHLY and CDR2 is FYNNEI. For the CDR3, the DNA is TGTGCCAGCGTGGAGGGGCAACCATTCGGTGAAGCTTTCTTT. It encodes CASVEGQPFGEAFF.

V gene TRBV24-1 combines with J gene TRBJ1-4; 12 positions agree with TRBD1. V dropped 3 bases and J dropped 7; count of bases not matched to a gene: 5. CDR3 size: 16 residues. The V gene's germline CDR1 is KGHDR and CDR2 SFDVKD. The CDR3 here is CATSDGTGGAGEKLFF. In nucleotides, the CDR3 is TGTGCCACCAGTGATGGGACAGGGGGCGCAGGTGAAAAACTGTTTTTT.

The J gene is TRBJ2-7, the V gene TRBV9, with 8 bases fitting TRBD1. Germline CDR1 SGDLS, CDR2 YYNGEE. The CDR3 extends over 14 amino acids. Trimming removed 4 bases from V and 7 bases from J; junction bases left unmatched: 10. The CDR3 loop reads CASSLSRGLGEQYF. The CDR3 DNA follows: TGTGCCAGCAGCTTAAGCAGGGGGCTCGGGGAGCAGTACTTC.

V is TRBV19 and J is TRBJ2-2; no clear D gene. This CDR3 is 14 amino acids long. CDR1 is LNHDA and CDR2 is SQIVND in the germline V gene (reference sequence). Trimming shortened V by 3 bases and J by 1 base, and 6 bases separated the two germline ends. The CDR3 DNA reads TGTGCCAGTAGTATTCTAGAGAACACCGGGGAGCTGTTTTTT. Amino acid sequence: CASSILENTGELFF. The full variable domain, in which reference TRBV19 and TRBJ2-2 provide the parts outside the CDR3, is DGGITQSPKYLFRKEGQNVTLSCEQNLNHDAMYWYRQDPGQGLRLIYYSQIVNDFQKGDIAEGYSVSREKKESFPLTVTSAQKNPTAFYLCASSILENTGELFFGEGSRLTVL.

The chain carries TRBV5-1 and TRBJ2-5; 9 nucleotides match TRBD2. Per the germline V gene, CDR1 is SGHRS and CDR2 is YFSETQ. The CDR3 length is 14 residues. After removal of 8 bases from V and 0 bases from J, the junction contained 5 bases not matched to a gene. The CDR3 sequence is CASTSGGYQETQYF. In nucleotides, the CDR3 is TGCGCCAGTACCAGCGGGGGGTACCAAGAGACCCAGTACTTC. The variable domain in full, with the rest retrieved from reference TRBV5-1 and TRBJ2-5, is KAGVTQTPRYLIKTRGQQVTLSCSPISGHRSVSWYQQTPGQGLQFLFEYFSETQRNKGNFPGRFSGRQFSNSRSEMNVSTLELGDSALYLCASTSGGYQETQYFGPGTRLLVL.